This T cell receptor beta chain was recorded in a study of CD8+ T cells in alopecia areata (dated by TCRdb to the late 2010s). With regard to the full study: Treated patients were enrolled in an open-label pilot trial of oral tofacitinib, 5 to 10 mg twice daily, for moderate-to-severe alopecia areata. Patients stayed on tofacitinib for 6 to 18 months and then had 6 months of follow-up off drug so that delayed response and recurrence could be assessed. In both human patients and the C3H/HeJ mouse model, the study applied high-throughput TCRbeta sequencing to look at T cell clonal expansion in alopecia areata. On the human side, TCRbeta sequencing was run on scalp tissue and on sorted CD4+ and CD8+ peripheral blood T cells from healthy controls and from alopecia areata patients with either patchy or totalis/universalis disease. Tofacitinib-treated patients had biopsies at baseline and at 4 and 24 weeks of treatment, with a later scalp biopsy in several patients. Scalp clonality was compared across normal scalp (n=4), patchy alopecia areata scalp (n=8), and alopecia totalis/universalis scalp (n=8). The RNA source kit depended on sample type: the PAXgene miRNA kit for fixed scalp, the miRNeasy kit for PBMCs, and the RNeasy kit for mouse skin. immunoSEQ multiplex PCR using 35 Vbeta forward primers and 13 Jbeta reverse primers was used to amplify TCRbeta CDR3 regions. The study at large found these results: Resident alphabeta T cells in normal human skin are also sequenced, complicating scalp TCR repertoire analysis, unlike mouse skin dominated by gammadelta T cells. Compared with normal scalp, lesional scalp had higher clonality and more expanded CD8+ clones, particularly in alopecia totalis/universalis, a pattern that suggests antigenic drive. TCR sequences shared between patients were less clear than in mice, possibly partly because of HLA diversity in the patient population.

The label giving this sample's time point can be read as: baseline before oral tofacitinib. From alopecia areata patients, peripheral blood was collected along with lesional scalp punch biopsies. PBMCs were isolated by density centrifugation and stained for CD3, CD4 and CD8, and CD4+ and CD8+ T cells were sorted on a FACSAria. As regards this clone: Its antigen has not been determined. No base-level quality is on record; no much larger clone is a single base apart.

Deletion took 3 bases off V and 3 bases off J, with a span of 6 bases between the germline ends. From a lookup of the germline V gene, CDR1 and CDR2 are SQVTM and ANQGSEA. CDR3 length: 12 amino acids, cysteine to phenylalanine. Left in the record is the CDR3 DNA by itself, 36 bases read in frame from the first base. The library was made by the immunoSEQ multiplex PCR assay. RNA was extracted from all samples and reverse transcribed into cDNA as template for TCR sequencing. First-strand cDNA was synthesized using SuperScript III with a 2:1 mix of oligo-dT and random hexamers. A synthetic immune receptor repertoire was used to assess amplification bias, and residual bias was removed computationally. The authors' analysis ran thus. Raw reads were preprocessed for error removal, and CDR3 was defined according to IMGT conventions as running from the conserved cysteine to phenylalanine. To get clonality, Shannon entropy was normalized by log2 of the number of productive unique TCRs and the result was subtracted from 1. Scalp TCRbeta sequences were cross-referenced with sorted blood CD4 and CD8 repertoires so that the CD4 or CD8 identity of scalp clones could be inferred. TCRdb took this table from immuneACCESS and kept in-frame rearrangements with V and J called. Such tables lack part of the clones; where checked against another copy, unresolved V genes explain under half of the gap, and the rest is unexplained. The V and J calls and clone size were taken over from that table, and D and trimming were inferred from the DNA. This sample has 70,000 or so clones in its table, and approximately 64% of those were observed once. The ten largest clonotypes hold approximately 17% of the sample.

This sample comprised CD8+ T cells sorted from blood, obtained at week 0. This TCR derives from a human donor with alopecia areata. The rearrangement joined TRBV29-1 to TRBJ1-3, with the D gene too uncertain to name. DNA sequence: TGCAGCGTTGAGGGAATTGGAAACACCATATATTTT. This codes for CSVEGIGNTIYF. When the CDR3 is completed using the reference TRBV29-1 and TRBJ1-3 genes on either side, the full variable domain is SAVISQKPSRDICQRGTSLTIQCQVDSQVTMMFWYRQQPGQSLTLIATANQGSEATYESGFVIDKFPISRPNLTFSTLTVSNMSPEDSSIYLCSVEGIGNTIYFGEGSWLTVV.